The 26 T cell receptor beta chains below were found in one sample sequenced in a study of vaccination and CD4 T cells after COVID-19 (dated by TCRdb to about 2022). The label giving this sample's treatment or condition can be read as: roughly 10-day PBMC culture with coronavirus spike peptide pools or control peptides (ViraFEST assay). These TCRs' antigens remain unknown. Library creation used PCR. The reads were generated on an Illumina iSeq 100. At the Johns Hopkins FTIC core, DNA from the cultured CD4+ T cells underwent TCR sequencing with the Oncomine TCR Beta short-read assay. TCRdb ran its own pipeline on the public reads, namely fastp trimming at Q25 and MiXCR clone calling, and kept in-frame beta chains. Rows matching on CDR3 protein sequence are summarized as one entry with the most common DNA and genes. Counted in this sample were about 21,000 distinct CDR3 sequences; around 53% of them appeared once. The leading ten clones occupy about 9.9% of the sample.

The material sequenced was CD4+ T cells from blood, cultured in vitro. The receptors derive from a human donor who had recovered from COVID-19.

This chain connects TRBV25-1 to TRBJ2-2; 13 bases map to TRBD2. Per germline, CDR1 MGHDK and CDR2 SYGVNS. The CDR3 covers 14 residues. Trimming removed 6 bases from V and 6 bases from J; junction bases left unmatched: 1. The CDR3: CASRGLAGSGELFF. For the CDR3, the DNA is TGTGCCAGCAGGGGACTAGCGGGGTCCGGGGAGCTGTTTTTT.

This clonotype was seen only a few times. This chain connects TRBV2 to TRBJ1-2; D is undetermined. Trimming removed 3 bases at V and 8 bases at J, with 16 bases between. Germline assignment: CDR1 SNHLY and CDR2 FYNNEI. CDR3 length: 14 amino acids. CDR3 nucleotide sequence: TGTGCCAGCAGTGAGGATCAGGAGTCTAGCGGCTACACCTTC. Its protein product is CASSEDQESSGYTF.

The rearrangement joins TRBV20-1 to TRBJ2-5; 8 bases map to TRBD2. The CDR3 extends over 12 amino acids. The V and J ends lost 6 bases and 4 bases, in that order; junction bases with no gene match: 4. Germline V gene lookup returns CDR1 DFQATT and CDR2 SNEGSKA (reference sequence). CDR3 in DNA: TGCAGTGCGGTGGCGGGAGGAGAGACCCAGTACTTC. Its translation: CSAVAGGETQYF.

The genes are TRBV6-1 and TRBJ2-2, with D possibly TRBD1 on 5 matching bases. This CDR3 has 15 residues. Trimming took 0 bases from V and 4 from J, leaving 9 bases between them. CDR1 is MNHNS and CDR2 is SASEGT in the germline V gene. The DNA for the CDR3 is TGTGCCAGCAGTGAAGCGGGCAGGGTCACCGGGGAGCTGTTTTTT. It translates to CASSEAGRVTGELFF.

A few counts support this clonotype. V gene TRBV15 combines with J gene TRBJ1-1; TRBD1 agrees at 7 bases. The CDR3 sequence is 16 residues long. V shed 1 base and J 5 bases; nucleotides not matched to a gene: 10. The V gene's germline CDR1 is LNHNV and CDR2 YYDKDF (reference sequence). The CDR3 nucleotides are TGTGCCACCAGCAGAGTGCCAGACAGGGTAAGAACTGAAGCTTTCTTT. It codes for CATSRVPDRVRTEAFF.

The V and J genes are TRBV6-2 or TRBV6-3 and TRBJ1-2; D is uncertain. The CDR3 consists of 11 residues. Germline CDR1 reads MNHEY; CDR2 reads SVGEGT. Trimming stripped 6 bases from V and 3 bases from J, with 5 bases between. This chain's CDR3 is CASSHYYGYTF. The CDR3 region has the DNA TGTGCCAGCAGCCACTACTATGGCTACACCTTC.

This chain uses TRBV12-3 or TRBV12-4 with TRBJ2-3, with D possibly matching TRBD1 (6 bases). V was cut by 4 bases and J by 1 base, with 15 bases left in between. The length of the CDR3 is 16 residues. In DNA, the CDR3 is TGTGCCAGCAGTTCCGCACAGGGAGCGGGCACAGATACGCAGTATTTT. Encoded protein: CASSSAQGAGTDTQYF.

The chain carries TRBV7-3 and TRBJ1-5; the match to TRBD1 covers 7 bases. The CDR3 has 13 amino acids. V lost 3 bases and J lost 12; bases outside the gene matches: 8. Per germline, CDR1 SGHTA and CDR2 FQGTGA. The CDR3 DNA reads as TGTGCCAGCAGCTTTGCCTCTCAGGGGGACCAGCATTTT. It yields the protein CASSFASQGDQHF.

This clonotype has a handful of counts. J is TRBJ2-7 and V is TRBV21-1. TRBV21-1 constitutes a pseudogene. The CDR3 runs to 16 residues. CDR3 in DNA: TGTGCCAGCAGCAAAGGGGTCGGGGAGAGCTCCTACGAGCAGTACTTC. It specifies CASSKGVGESSYEQYF.

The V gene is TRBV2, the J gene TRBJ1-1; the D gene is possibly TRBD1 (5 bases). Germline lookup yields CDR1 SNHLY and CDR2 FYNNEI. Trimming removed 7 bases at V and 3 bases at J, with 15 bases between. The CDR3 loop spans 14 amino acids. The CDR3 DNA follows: TGTGCCAGCATCCTCGACAGACATTACACTGAAGCTTTCTTT. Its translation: CASILDRHYTEAFF. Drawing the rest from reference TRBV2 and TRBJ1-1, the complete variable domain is EPEVTQTPSHQVTQMGQEVILRCVPISNHLYFYWYRQILGQKVEFLVSFYNNEISEKSEIFDDQFSVERPDGSNFTLKIRSTKLEDSAMYFCASILDRHYTEAFFGQGTRLTVV.

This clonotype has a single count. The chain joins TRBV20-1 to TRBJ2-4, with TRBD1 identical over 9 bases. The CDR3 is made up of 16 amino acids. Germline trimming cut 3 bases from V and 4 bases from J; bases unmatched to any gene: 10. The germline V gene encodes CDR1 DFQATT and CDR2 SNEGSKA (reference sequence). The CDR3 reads CSARGLDRGDKNIQYF. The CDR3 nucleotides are TGCAGTGCTAGGGGGCTGGACAGGGGAGATAAAAACATTCAGTACTTC.

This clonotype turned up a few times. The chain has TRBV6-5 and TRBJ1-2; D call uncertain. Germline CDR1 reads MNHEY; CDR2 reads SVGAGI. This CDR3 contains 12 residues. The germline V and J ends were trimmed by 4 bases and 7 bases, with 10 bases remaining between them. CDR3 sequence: CASSSGKSGYTF. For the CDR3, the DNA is TGTGCCAGCAGTTCCGGGAAATCTGGCTACACCTTC.

The CDR3 is CSVEGDSRGDTQYF. The CDR3 bases are TGCAGCGTTGAAGGGGACAGTCGGGGAGATACGCAGTATTTT. This rearrangement joins TRBV29-1 to TRBJ2-3; 7 nucleotides match TRBD1. In germline, CDR1 is SQVTM, CDR2 ANQGSEA. J lost 5 bases, V lost 1 base, and 6 bases had no gene match. The CDR3 loop spans 14 amino acids.

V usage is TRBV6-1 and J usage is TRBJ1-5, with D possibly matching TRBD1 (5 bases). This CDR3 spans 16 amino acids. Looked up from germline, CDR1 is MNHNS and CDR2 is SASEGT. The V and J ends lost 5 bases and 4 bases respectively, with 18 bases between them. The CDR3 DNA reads TGTGCCAGCAGTCATATCAGGGCCGAGCGAAATCAGCCCCAGCATTTT. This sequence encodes CASSHIRAERNQPQHF.

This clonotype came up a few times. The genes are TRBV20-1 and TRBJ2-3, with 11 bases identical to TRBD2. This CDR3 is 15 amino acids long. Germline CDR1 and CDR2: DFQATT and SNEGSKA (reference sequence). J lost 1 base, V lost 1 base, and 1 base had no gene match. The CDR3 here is CSARVLAGGTDTQYF. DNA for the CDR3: TGCAGTGCTAGAGTACTAGCGGGAGGCACAGATACGCAGTATTTT.

CDR3 sequence (DNA): TGTGCCATCAGTGCTTGGGAGCAGTACTTC. It codes for CAISAWEQYF. V and J are TRBV10-3 and TRBJ2-7; D not resolved. V was shortened by 4 bases and J by 7 bases, with 5 bases between the two germline ends. Looked up from germline, CDR1 is ENHRY and CDR2 is SYGVKD. This CDR3 has 10 amino acids.

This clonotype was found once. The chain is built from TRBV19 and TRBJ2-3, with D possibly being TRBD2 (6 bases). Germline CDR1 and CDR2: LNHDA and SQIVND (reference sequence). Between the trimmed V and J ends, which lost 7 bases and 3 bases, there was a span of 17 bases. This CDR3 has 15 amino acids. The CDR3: CASTAGGERTDTQYF. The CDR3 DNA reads TGTGCCAGTACCGCCGGAGGGGAGAGGACAGATACGCAGTATTTT.

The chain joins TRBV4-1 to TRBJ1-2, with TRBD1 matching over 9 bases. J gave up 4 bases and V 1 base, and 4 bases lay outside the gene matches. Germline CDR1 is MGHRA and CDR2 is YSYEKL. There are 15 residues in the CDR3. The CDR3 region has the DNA TGCGCCAGCAGCCAAGCCGGGACAGGGTCCTATGGCTACACCTTC. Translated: CASSQAGTGSYGYTF.

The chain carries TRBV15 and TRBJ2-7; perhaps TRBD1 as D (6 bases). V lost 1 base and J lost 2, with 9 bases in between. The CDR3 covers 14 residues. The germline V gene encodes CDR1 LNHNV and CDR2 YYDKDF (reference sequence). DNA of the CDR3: TGTGCCACCAGCAGAGCCGGACAGACCTACGAGCAGTACTTC. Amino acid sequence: CATSRAGQTYEQYF.

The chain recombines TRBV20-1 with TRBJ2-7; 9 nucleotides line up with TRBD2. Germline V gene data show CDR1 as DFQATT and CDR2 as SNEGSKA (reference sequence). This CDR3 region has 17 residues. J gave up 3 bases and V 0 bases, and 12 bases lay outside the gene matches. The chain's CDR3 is CSARESLAGREGYEQYF. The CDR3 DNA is TGCAGTGCTAGAGAAAGTCTAGCGGGGCGAGAAGGCTACGAGCAGTACTTC.

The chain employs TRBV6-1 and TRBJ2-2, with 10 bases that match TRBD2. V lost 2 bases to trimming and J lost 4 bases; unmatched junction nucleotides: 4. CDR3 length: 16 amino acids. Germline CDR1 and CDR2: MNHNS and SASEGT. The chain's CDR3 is CASSERRLAGTGELFF. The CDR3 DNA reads TGTGCCAGCAGTGAACGAAGACTAGCGGGCACCGGGGAGCTGTTTTTT.

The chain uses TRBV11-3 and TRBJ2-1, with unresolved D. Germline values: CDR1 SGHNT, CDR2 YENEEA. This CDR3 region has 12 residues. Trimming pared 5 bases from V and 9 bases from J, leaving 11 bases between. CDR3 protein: CASSPKKSEQFF. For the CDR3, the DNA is TGTGCCAGCAGCCCCAAGAAATCTGAGCAGTTCTTC.

CDR3 sequence (DNA): TGTGCCAGCAGTCTGGGGGGAGGAGGGAATAATTCACCCCTCCACTTT. This gives the protein CASSLGGGGNNSPLHF. The V and J genes are TRBV6-1 and TRBJ1-6, with a weak D call TRBD1 (5 bases). This CDR3 has 16 amino acids. Germline CDR1 and CDR2: MNHNS and SASEGT. Trimming cost V 5 bases and J 5 bases, with 16 bases left between them.

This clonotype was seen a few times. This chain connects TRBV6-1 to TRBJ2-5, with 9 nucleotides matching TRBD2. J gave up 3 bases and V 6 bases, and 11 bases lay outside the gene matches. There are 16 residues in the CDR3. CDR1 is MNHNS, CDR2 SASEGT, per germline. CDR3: CASRPRAGGVEETQYF. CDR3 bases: TGTGCCAGCAGGCCCCGAGCGGGGGGAGTGGAAGAGACCCAGTACTTC.

In DNA form, the CDR3 reads TGCAGTGCTAGGCAGTGGCGGGACTTGAATACGCAGTATTTT. As protein: CSARQWRDLNTQYF. The V call is TRBV20-1, the J call TRBJ2-3; D might be TRBD2 (6 bases). Trimming pared 3 bases from V and 7 bases from J, leaving 17 bases between. Germline V CDR1 and CDR2: DFQATT, SNEGSKA (reference sequence). CDR3 length: 14 residues.

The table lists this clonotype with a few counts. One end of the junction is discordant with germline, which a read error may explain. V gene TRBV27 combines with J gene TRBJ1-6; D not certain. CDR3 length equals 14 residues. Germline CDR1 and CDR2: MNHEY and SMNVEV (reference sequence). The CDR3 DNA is TGTGCCAGCAGTCCCCGGCCCTATGATTCACCCCTCCACTTT. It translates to CASSPRPYDSPLHF.